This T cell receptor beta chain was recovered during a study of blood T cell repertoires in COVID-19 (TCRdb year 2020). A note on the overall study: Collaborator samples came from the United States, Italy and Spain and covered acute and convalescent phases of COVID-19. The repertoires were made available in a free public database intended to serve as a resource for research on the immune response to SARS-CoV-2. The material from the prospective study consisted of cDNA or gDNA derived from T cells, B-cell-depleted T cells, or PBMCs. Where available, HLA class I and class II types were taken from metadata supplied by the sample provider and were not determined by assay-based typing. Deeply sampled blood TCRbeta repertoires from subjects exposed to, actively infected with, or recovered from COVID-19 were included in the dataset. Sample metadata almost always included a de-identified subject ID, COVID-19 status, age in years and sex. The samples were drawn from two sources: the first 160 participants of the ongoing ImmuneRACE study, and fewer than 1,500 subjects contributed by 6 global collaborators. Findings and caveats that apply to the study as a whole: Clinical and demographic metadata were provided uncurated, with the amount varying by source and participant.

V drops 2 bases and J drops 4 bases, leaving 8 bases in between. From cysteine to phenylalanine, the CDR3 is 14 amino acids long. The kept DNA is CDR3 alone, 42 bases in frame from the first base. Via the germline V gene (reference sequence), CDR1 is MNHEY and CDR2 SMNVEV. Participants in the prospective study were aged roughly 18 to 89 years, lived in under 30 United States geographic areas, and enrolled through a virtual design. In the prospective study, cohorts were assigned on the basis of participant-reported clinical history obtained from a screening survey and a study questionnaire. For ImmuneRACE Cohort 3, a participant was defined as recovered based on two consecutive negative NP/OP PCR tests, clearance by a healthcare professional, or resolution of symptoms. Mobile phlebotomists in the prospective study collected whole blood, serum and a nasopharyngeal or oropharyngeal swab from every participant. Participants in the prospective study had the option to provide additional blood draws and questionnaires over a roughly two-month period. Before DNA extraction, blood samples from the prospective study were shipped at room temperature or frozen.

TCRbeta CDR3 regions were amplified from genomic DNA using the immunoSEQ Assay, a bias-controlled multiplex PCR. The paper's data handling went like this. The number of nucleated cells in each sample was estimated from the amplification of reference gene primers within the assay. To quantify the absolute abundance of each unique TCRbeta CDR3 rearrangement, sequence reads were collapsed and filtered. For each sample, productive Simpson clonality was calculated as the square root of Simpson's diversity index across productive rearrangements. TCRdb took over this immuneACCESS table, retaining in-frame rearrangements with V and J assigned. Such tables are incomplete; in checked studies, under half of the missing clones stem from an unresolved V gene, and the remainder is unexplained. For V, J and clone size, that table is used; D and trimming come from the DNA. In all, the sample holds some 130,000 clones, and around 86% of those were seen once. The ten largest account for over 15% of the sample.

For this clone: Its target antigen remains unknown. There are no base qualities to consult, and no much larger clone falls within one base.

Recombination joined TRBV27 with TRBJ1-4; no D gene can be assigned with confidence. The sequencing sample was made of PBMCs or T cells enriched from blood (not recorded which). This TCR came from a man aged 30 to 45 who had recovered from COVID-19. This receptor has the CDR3 CASSLRGFNEKLFF. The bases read TGTGCCAGCAGTTTAAGAGGGTTTAATGAAAAACTGTTTTTT.